This T cell receptor (beta chain) stems from a study of cytomegalovirus exposure and HLA in healthy donors. Findings and limits, study-wide: At a 0.05 false discovery rate, a later analysis found 18,000 or so TCR beta sequences to be associated with HLA alleles. In the analysis, some V segments, TRBV6-2 and TRBV6-3 included, were excluded as indistinguishable.

Vbeta (60) and Jbeta (13) primers were used in the PCR. Per the original methods: The count from a later analysis was 65 million to 90 million unique TCR beta chains, approximately 9.9 million of them shared. TCRdb's copy holds only in-frame clones and misses some; the assay was immunoSEQ multiplex PCR. Clone size and V and J calls were adopted from that table, with D and trimming inferred from the DNA. This sample yields about 120,000 clones, of which over 70% are seen a single time; about 3.9% belongs to the top ten. V lost 1 base to trimming and J lost 1 base, with 7 bases between them. The CDR3 consists of 14 residues. Germline-derived CDR1 and CDR2 are MNHNS and SASEGT. Points on this clone: The antigen remains undetermined.

The sequenced sample was PBMCs. The receptor was derived from a man aged 18 to 30 in good health and CMV-seropositive. The J gene is TRBJ1-1, the V gene TRBV6-1; D not certain. The CDR3 DNA sequence: TGTGCCAGCAGTGAAGTTACGGGGAACACTGAAGCTTTCTTT. Translated: CASSEVTGNTEAFF.